The 27 T cell receptor beta chains below come from one sample, sequenced in a study of breast tumors, draining lymph nodes, adjacent tissues. MiXCR was run by TCRdb on the multiplex PCR reads, yielding one entry per CDR3 protein. Of 5,000 to 7,500 distinct CDR3 sequences listed, 43% were seen once; the top ten hold around two fifths. Sequencing was performed on tumor-adjacent breast tissue. These TCRs come from a female donor with breast cancer. Some clones in this sample may be carry-over from other donors' samples.

Many counts were recorded for this clonotype. The chain recombines TRBV28 with TRBJ2-7; D tentatively reads TRBD1 or TRBD2 (6 bases each). Germline lookup yields CDR1 MDHEN and CDR2 SYDVKM. V was pared by 6 bases and J by 3 bases, with 18 bases between. The CDR3 runs 15 residues. The CDR3 loop is CASSPLGGAIYEQYF. The CDR3, as DNA: TGTGCCAGCAGCCCGCTCGGGGGCGCAATCTACGAGCAGTACTTC.

The chain is built from TRBV7-2 and TRBJ2-1; no firm D call. The V end was cut by 1 base, the J end by 7 bases, with 8 bases between. This CDR3 comprises 13 residues. Germline values: CDR1 SGHTA, CDR2 FQGNSA. The CDR3 nucleotides are TGTGCCAGCAGCTTAGGGACGAAAAATGAGCAGTTCTTC. Translating gives CASSLGTKNEQFF.

The chain has TRBV6-2 or TRBV6-3 and TRBJ2-7, with TRBD1 identical over 12 bases. Germline CDR1 reads MNHEY; CDR2 reads SVGEGT. Trimming at V came to 6 bases and at J to 2 bases, leaving 5 bases not matched to a gene. The CDR3 is 15 amino acids. The CDR3 loop reads CASRTGTGGPYEQYF. For the CDR3, the DNA is TGTGCCAGCAGAACCGGGACAGGGGGCCCCTACGAGCAGTACTTC.

This clonotype has ten or more counts. The chain joins TRBV2 to TRBJ2-3; D could derive from TRBD1 or TRBD2 (5 bases each). The CDR3 spans 15 residues. Looked up from germline, CDR1 is SNHLY and CDR2 is FYNNEI. V lost 5 bases and J lost 3, with 15 bases in between. This CDR3 is CASSSIMGETDTQYF. The CDR3 DNA reads TGTGCCAGCAGTTCAATTATGGGGGAGACAGATACGCAGTATTTT.

This clonotype was observed many times. The CDR3 loop is CASTWTSGRANEQFF. In DNA, the CDR3 is TGTGCCAGCACTTGGACTAGCGGGAGGGCAAATGAGCAGTTCTTC. The J gene is TRBJ2-1, the V gene TRBV28, with TRBD2 matching 15 bases. This CDR3 comprises 15 residues. The junction had 5 bases not matched to a gene; V was cut back by 7 bases and J by 7 bases. The germline gives CDR1 MDHEN, CDR2 SYDVKM.

The genes are TRBV2 and TRBJ1-5; D gene ambiguous. Germline CDR1 is SNHLY and CDR2 is FYNNEI. The V and J ends lost 4 bases and 0 bases respectively, with 13 bases between them. The CDR3 is made up of 16 amino acids. CDR3 sequence: CASSGGSLYSNQPQHF. DNA of the CDR3: TGTGCCAGCAGTGGAGGCAGCCTCTATAGCAATCAGCCCCAGCATTTT.

Concerning this clonotype itself: The CDR3 end shows no conserved phenylalanine or tryptophan, and so a read error is likely. The V and J genes are TRBV20-1 and TRBJ2-7; tentative D call: TRBD2 (6 bases). This CDR3 contains 14 residues. The V end lost 3 bases, the J end lost 3 bases, and 15 bases lay between the germline ends. The germline CDR1 and CDR2 sequences are DFQATT and SNEGSKA (reference sequence). CDR3 nucleotide sequence: TGCAGTGCTAGGGGTGGGACTTGTATCTACGAGCAGTACTGC. The encoded protein is CSARGGTCIYEQYC.

Judged by abundance, this clonotype is large. CDR3: CGSGSSSYNEQFF. The DNA for the CDR3 is TGTGGTTCGGGGTCTAGCTCCTACAATGAGCAGTTCTTC. J is TRBJ2-1 and V is TRBV12-3 or TRBV12-4; D perhaps matches TRBD2 (5 bases). This CDR3 comprises 13 residues.

The chain links TRBV20-1 to TRBJ1-4, with D unclear. Per the germline V gene, CDR1 is DFQATT and CDR2 is SNEGSKA (reference sequence). The CDR3 length is 14 residues. The germline V and J ends were trimmed by 5 bases and 0 bases, with 10 bases remaining between them. In DNA form, the CDR3 reads TGCAGTGCTCTTGAACCGACAACTAATGAAAAACTGTTTTTT. This gives the protein CSALEPTTNEKLFF.

This sequence joins TRBV7-9 and TRBJ2-5; 8 positions match TRBD2. The junction had 14 bases not matched to a gene; V was cut back by 4 bases and J by 1 base. The CDR3 loop spans 18 amino acids. CDR1 and CDR2 (germline): SEHNR, FQNEAQ (reference sequence). The CDR3 coding sequence is TGTGCCAGCAGCTCCCTACCGCTCTTAGCGGGACTCCAAGAGACCCAGTACTTC. Protein product: CASSSLPLLAGLQETQYF.

This clonotype is categorized as medium-sized. DNA of the CDR3: TGTGCCAGCAGCTTACTAGGACTCAATGAGCAGTTCTTC. Translating gives CASSLLGLNEQFF. The V gene is TRBV7-2, the J gene TRBJ2-1; possibly TRBD2 for D (5 bases). The CDR3 contains 13 residues. Germline CDR1 SGHTA, CDR2 FQGNSA. The V gene lost 2 bases and the J gene lost 6 bases, with 8 bases spanning the gap.

V usage is TRBV11-2 and J usage is TRBJ1-6, with D possibly TRBD1 on 6 matching bases. CDR3 length: 15 amino acids. The germline CDR1 and CDR2 sequences are SGHAT and FQNNGV. V lost 5 bases to trimming and J lost 7 bases, with 15 bases between them. CDR3 residues: CASSVHRDANSPLHF. The CDR3, as DNA: TGTGCCAGCAGCGTCCACAGGGATGCGAATTCACCCCTCCACTTT. The full variable domain, in which reference TRBV11-2 and TRBJ1-6 provide the parts outside the CDR3, is EAGVAQSPRYKIIEKRQSVAFWCNPISGHATLYWYQQILGQGPKLLIQFQNNGVVDDSQLPKDRFSAERLKGVDSTLKIQPAKLEDSAVYLCASSVHRDANSPLHFGNGTRLTVT.

As concerns this clonotype: The junction departs from the called germline gene at one end, perhaps through a read error. The chain combines TRBV10-2 with TRBJ1-6, with 9 bases matching TRBD1. Germline V gene sequence: CDR1 WSHSY, CDR2 SAAADI. The CDR3 has 14 residues. The CDR3 DNA reads TGCACCAGCAGTGTGGGACAGGGATATTCACCCCTCCACTTT. As protein: CTSSVGQGYSPLHF.

V usage is TRBV3-1 and J usage is TRBJ2-7; 7 positions agree with TRBD2. The length of the CDR3 is 15 residues. Germline CDR1 is LGHDT and CDR2 is YNNKEL (reference sequence). Unmatched junction bases numbered 4, after V lost 0 bases and J lost 2 bases. CDR3 sequence: CASSQDLAETYEQYF. DNA of the CDR3: TGTGCCAGCAGCCAAGACCTAGCGGAAACCTACGAGCAGTACTTC.

The chain recombines TRBV3-1 with TRBJ2-7; TRBD1 aligns across 9 bases. CDR1 is LGHDT and CDR2 is YNNKEL in the germline V gene (reference sequence). The CDR3 loop spans 14 amino acids. V lost 5 bases and J lost 4; bases outside the gene matches: 6. CDR3 in amino acids: CASSNRGPTYEQYF. CDR3 in DNA: TGTGCCAGCAGCAACAGGGGGCCTACATACGAGCAGTACTTC.

This clonotype has at least ten counts. This chain uses TRBV19 with TRBJ2-1, with 9 bases lining up with TRBD2. CDR3 length equals 14 residues. The V segment lost 5 bases and the J segment 6 bases; nucleotides outside the gene matches: 5. CDR1 and CDR2 from the germline V gene are LNHDA and SQIVND (reference sequence). The CDR3 protein is CASSLAGSFNEQFF. DNA for the CDR3: TGTGCCAGTAGTCTAGCGGGAAGTTTCAATGAGCAGTTCTTC.

The chain couples TRBV7-9 to TRBJ2-1, with D maybe TRBD2 (8 bases). The CDR3 is 17 amino acids. In germline, CDR1 is SEHNR, CDR2 FQNEAQ (reference sequence). V was trimmed by 8 bases and J by 6 bases, leaving 26 bases between them. The CDR3 is CASFGGASVGGLNEQFF. Here the CDR3 DNA reads TGTGCCAGCTTCGGGGGGGCTAGCGTAGGGGGCCTCAATGAGCAGTTCTTC.

This clonotype has a count of ten or more. This sequence joins TRBV2 and TRBJ2-6, with 7 nucleotides matching TRBD1. V gave up 6 bases and J gave up 0 bases; unmatched junction bases: 5. CDR1 is SNHLY and CDR2 is FYNNEI in the germline V gene. This CDR3 region has 16 residues. CDR3 sequence: CASRDRPNSGANVLTF. The CDR3 region has the DNA TGTGCCAGCAGGGACAGGCCCAACTCTGGGGCCAACGTCCTGACTTTC.

By share, this clonotype ranks as medium-sized (0.01 to 0.1%). The rearrangement joins TRBV7-2 to TRBJ2-7; D is possibly TRBD2 (6 bases). The CDR3 runs to 16 residues. The germline gives CDR1 SGHTA, CDR2 FQGNSA. Trimming took off 5 bases at V and 2 bases at J, with 19 bases between the two ends. DNA for the CDR3: TGTGCCAGCAGCAGACCCGGGACTGAAAGAACCTACGAGCAGTACTTC. Its translation: CASSRPGTERTYEQYF.

This clonotype was observed once. The DNA for the CDR3 is TGCAGTGCTGCACTAGAGGGGGTCGGCAACAATGAGCAGTTCTTC. It encodes CSAALEGVGNNEQFF. The gene calls are TRBV20-1 and TRBJ2-1, with a weak D call TRBD1 (6 bases). Germline values: CDR1 DFQATT, CDR2 SNEGSKA (reference sequence). This CDR3 region has 15 residues. Trimming cost V 5 bases and J 5 bases, with 19 bases left between them.

This clonotype is medium-sized (0.01 to 0.1%) in the sample. The chain carries TRBV20-1 and TRBJ2-7; 8 bases align to TRBD2. CDR3 length equals 15 residues. Germline CDR1 reads DFQATT; CDR2 reads SNEGSKA (reference sequence). After removal of 3 bases from V and 1 base from J, the junction contained 8 bases not matched to a gene. The CDR3: CSASEASGYSYEQYF. The CDR3 DNA reads TGCAGTGCTAGTGAGGCTAGCGGGTATTCCTACGAGCAGTACTTC.

The chain uses TRBV6-2 or TRBV6-3 and TRBJ2-7; a weak D match, TRBD2 (5 bases). CDR3 size: 16 residues. Trimming cost V 2 bases and J 2 bases, with 16 bases left between them. The germline gives CDR1 MNHEY, CDR2 SVGEGT. The CDR3: CASSYTLMRVAYEQYF. DNA of the CDR3: TGTGCCAGCAGTTACACCTTGATGCGGGTGGCCTACGAGCAGTACTTC.

This clonotype occurred once. This chain joins TRBV9 and TRBJ2-1; D is undetermined. In germline, CDR1 is SGDLS, CDR2 YYNGEE. This CDR3 has 11 residues. Trimming stripped 1 base from V and 12 bases from J, with 8 bases between. The CDR3 sequence is CASSVSDGQFF. The CDR3 region has the DNA TGTGCCAGCAGCGTATCGGATGGGCAGTTCTTC.

This clonotype is deemed medium-sized. The V and J genes are TRBV7-8 and TRBJ1-2; 7 bases map to TRBD1. CDR1 SGHVS and CDR2 FQNEAQ come from the germline V gene. This CDR3 region has 13 residues. Germline trimming cut 1 base from V and 8 bases from J; bases unmatched to any gene: 4. The CDR3 DNA follows: TGTGCCAGCAGCTTAGTCAGGGGGGAGGGCTACACCTTC. This translates into CASSLVRGEGYTF.

The rearrangement joins TRBV7-3 to TRBJ2-3; no clear D gene. The CDR3 runs to 13 residues. The germline V gene has CDR1 SGHTA and CDR2 FQGTGA. Trimming removed 3 bases from V and 4 bases from J, with 8 bases in between. The CDR3 protein is CASSFQASDTQYF. DNA of the CDR3: TGTGCCAGCAGCTTTCAGGCTTCAGATACGCAGTATTTT.

This clonotype was counted at least ten times. The chain combines TRBV20-1 with TRBJ1-1; TRBD1 matches 8 bases. V was clipped by 6 bases and J by 5 bases; unmatched bases: 11. This CDR3 comprises 14 residues. Germline values: CDR1 DFQATT, CDR2 SNEGSKA (reference sequence). CDR3: CSASPRDRWTEAFF. CDR3 in DNA: TGCAGTGCCAGCCCCCGGGACAGGTGGACTGAAGCTTTCTTT.

Comment on this clonotype: A read error may produce the germline difference seen at one junction end. The chain combines TRBV18 with TRBJ2-7; 12 positions match TRBD2. CDR1 and CDR2 (germline): KGHSH, LQKENI. This CDR3 region has 18 residues. CDR3 in amino acids: CASSPPRLAGAGRYGQYF. The CDR3 DNA follows: TGTGCCAGCTCACCACCGAGACTAGCGGGAGCGGGTCGTTACGGGCAGTACTTC.